Sequencing of this T cell receptor beta chain was carried out in a study of blood T cell repertoires in COVID-19. In the study overall: COVID-19 samples, acute and convalescent, were from the United States, Italy and Spain. PBMCs, B-cell-depleted T cells, or T cells provided the cDNA or gDNA that made up the material.

In the authors' methods: How many nucleated cells were present was estimated from reference gene primer amplification. The repertoire was sequenced with immunoSEQ multiplex PCR; TCRdb's copy has only in-frame clones and lacks some. The V and J calls and the clone size are those of that table, but D and trimming were determined from the DNA. Among about half a million clones listed, 70% to 90% were seen once. This clone was detected a few times. Trimming at V came to 3 bases and at J to 0 bases, leaving 6 bases not matched to a gene. This CDR3 comprises 17 residues. Germline assignment: CDR1 ENHRY and CDR2 SYGVKD.

Sequenced: peripheral blood. The sequence came from a human donor in a cohort sampled during active COVID-19. The V gene is TRBV10-3, the J gene TRBJ1-3; 9 bases map to TRBD1. CDR3 DNA: TGTGCCATCAGTGAAACGACAGGGGGAAGCTCTGGAAACACCATATATTTT. It specifies CAISETTGGSSGNTIYF.